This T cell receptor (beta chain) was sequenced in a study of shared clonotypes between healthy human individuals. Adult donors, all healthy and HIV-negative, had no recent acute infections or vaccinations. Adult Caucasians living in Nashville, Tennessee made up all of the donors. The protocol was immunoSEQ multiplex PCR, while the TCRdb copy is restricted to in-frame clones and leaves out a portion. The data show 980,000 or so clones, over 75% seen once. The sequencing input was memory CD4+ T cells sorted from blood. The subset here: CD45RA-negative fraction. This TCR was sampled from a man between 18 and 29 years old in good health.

The chain's CDR3 is CASSLGRTGLSEKLFF. The DNA of the CDR3 is TGCGCCAGCAGCTTGGGGCGTACCGGACTATCAGAAAAACTGTTTTTT. V and J are TRBV5-1 and TRBJ1-4; D is unclear. Trimming cost V 0 bases and J 8 bases, with 17 bases left between them. Germline values: CDR1 SGHRS, CDR2 YFSETQ. The CDR3 contains 16 residues.